These 15 T cell receptor beta chains came from one sample sequenced in a study of shared clonotypes between healthy human individuals. Clones were sequenced by immunoSEQ multiplex PCR, and TCRdb holds only the in-frame ones, with some missing. The sample yields about 1.5 million clones, approximately 98% seen once. The sequenced sample consisted of naive CD4+ T cells sorted from blood. Subset denoted: CD45RA+ positively selected. The receptors shown here come from a man aged 25 to 40 in good health.

The chain is built from TRBV29-1 and TRBJ2-5, with 11 bases matching TRBD1. This CDR3 contains 13 residues. Germline assignment: CDR1 SQVTM and CDR2 ANQGSEA. Trimming cost V 7 bases and J 5 bases; bases outside gene matches: 6. CDR3 in amino acids: CSAGGTGGETQYF. The CDR3 DNA follows: TGCAGCGCTGGAGGGACAGGGGGGGAGACCCAGTACTTC.

This clone was observed once. The gene calls are TRBV5-1 and TRBJ2-3, with D tentatively TRBD2 (5 bases). Trimming removed 2 bases from V and 0 bases from J, with 10 bases in between. The CDR3 spans 15 residues. Germline CDR1 and CDR2: SGHRS and YFSETQ. The CDR3 here is CASSFGGSSTDTQYF. In DNA, the CDR3 is TGCGCCAGCAGCTTCGGCGGGTCTAGCACAGATACGCAGTATTTT.

The CDR3 DNA reads as TGCGCCAGCTCCGGGACTAGCCAATCCATTAGCTCCTACAATGAGCAGTTCTTC. It translates to CASSGTSQSISSYNEQFF. V gene TRBV5-1 combines with J gene TRBJ2-1; 9 nucleotides align to TRBD2. The germline gives CDR1 SGHRS, CDR2 YFSETQ. The junction had 14 bases not matched to a gene; V was cut back by 7 bases and J by 0 bases. This CDR3 comprises 18 residues.

The genes are TRBV15 and TRBJ2-5, with TRBD2 identical over 8 bases. The J segment lost 0 bases and the V segment lost 1 base, leaving 7 bases of the junction unmatched. Per the germline V gene, CDR1 is LNHNV and CDR2 is YYDKDF (reference sequence). This CDR3 comprises 17 residues. As DNA, the CDR3 is TGTGCCACCAGCAGAGGTTGGCCTAGCGGGCACCAAGAGACCCAGTACTTC. This sequence encodes CATSRGWPSGHQETQYF.

This clone was recorded once. The genes are TRBV18 and TRBJ1-3; D not resolved. The CDR3 has 15 residues. Trimming cost V 3 bases and J 0 bases, with 9 bases left between them. Per germline, CDR1 KGHSH and CDR2 LQKENI. The CDR3, as DNA: TGTGCCAGCTCACCTTGGAAGAACTCTGGAAACACCATATATTTT. Translating it yields CASSPWKNSGNTIYF.

V gene TRBV6-8 combines with J gene TRBJ1-1; no firm D call. The CDR3 has 11 amino acids. From germline, CDR1 is MNHGY and CDR2 SAAAGT. V lost 6 bases, J lost 2 bases, and 4 bases lay in between. The chain's CDR3 is CASRENTEAFF. The CDR3, as DNA: TGTGCCAGCAGAGAAAACACTGAAGCTTTCTTT.

J is TRBJ2-7 and V is TRBV28; no reliable D call. CDR1 and CDR2 from the germline V gene are MDHEN and SYDVKM. Deletions cut 3 bases from V and 4 bases from J, with 10 bases between. The CDR3 sequence is 13 residues long. The CDR3 DNA reads as TGTGCCAGCAGTTTGGCCCAACGATACGAGCAGTACTTC. Translation gives CASSLAQRYEQYF.

This clone was observed once. CDR3 coding DNA: TGTGCCAGCAGCTTAGGAGATACCAGGCTAAATCAGCCCCAGCATTTT. The encoded protein is CASSLGDTRLNQPQHF. The chain carries TRBV7-9 and TRBJ1-5, with no clear D. The CDR3 covers 16 residues. The V end was cut by 1 base, the J end by 4 bases, with 14 bases between. The germline V gene encodes CDR1 SEHNR and CDR2 FQNEAQ (reference sequence).

The chain employs TRBV5-1 and TRBJ2-7; 12 nucleotides align to TRBD2. CDR3 length: 18 amino acids. The V gene's germline CDR1 is SGHRS and CDR2 YFSETQ. V shed 1 base and J 0 bases; nucleotides not matched to a gene: 8. CDR3 protein: CASSLSRLAGESSYEQYF. CDR3 nucleotide sequence: TGCGCCAGCAGCTTGTCCCGACTAGCGGGAGAGTCCTCCTACGAGCAGTACTTC.

The rearrangement links TRBV13 to TRBJ2-1, with 10 nucleotides matching TRBD2. The J segment lost 8 bases and the V segment lost 4 bases, leaving 8 bases of the junction unmatched. Germline CDR1 reads PRHDT; CDR2 reads FYEKMQ (reference sequence). This CDR3 is built from 15 residues. The DNA for the CDR3 is TGTGCCAGCAGCTCTCTAGCGGGAGAGAGGTATGAGCAGTTCTTC. Its protein product is CASSSLAGERYEQFF.

The chain joins TRBV18 to TRBJ2-5; 7 positions match TRBD2. This CDR3 spans 16 amino acids. With 2 bases clipped from V and 3 bases from J, the junction kept 9 bases outside the gene matches. CDR1 and CDR2 (germline): KGHSH, LQKENI. The CDR3 DNA sequence: TGTGCCAGCTCACCATCGGCGGGAGTGGTCAAAGAGACCCAGTACTTC. The encoded protein is CASSPSAGVVKETQYF.

The chain couples TRBV11-2 to TRBJ2-1; D may be TRBD2 (6 bases). Deletions cut 5 bases from V and 7 bases from J, with 15 bases between. The CDR3 runs to 14 residues. The germline V gene has CDR1 SGHAT and CDR2 FQNNGV. DNA of the CDR3: TGTGCCAGCAGCGCCCTAAGGAGGGTAAATGAGCAGTTCTTC. This codes for CASSALRRVNEQFF.

J is TRBJ2-1 and V is TRBV5-1; 7 bases map to TRBD1. CDR1 and CDR2 from the germline V gene are SGHRS and YFSETQ. The CDR3 sequence is 17 residues long. Trimming at V came to 3 bases and at J to 0 bases, leaving 9 bases not matched to a gene. The CDR3 coding sequence is TGCGCCAGCAGCTCCACGCCAGGGGGTCCCTCCTACAATGAGCAGTTCTTC. Its translation is CASSSTPGGPSYNEQFF.

The V gene is TRBV5-4, the J gene TRBJ2-2; D gene uncertain. CDR1 and CDR2 from the germline V gene are SGHNT and YYREEE (reference sequence). V lost 4 bases, J lost 6 bases, and 16 bases lay in between. The CDR3 runs 15 residues. The CDR3 here is CASSHKVGFSGELFF. In nucleotides, the CDR3 is TGTGCCAGCAGCCACAAGGTCGGCTTCTCCGGGGAGCTGTTTTTT.

The chain links TRBV18 to TRBJ2-2, with D tentatively TRBD1 or TRBD2 (6 bases each). V lost 1 base and J lost 3, with 24 bases in between. The CDR3 extends over 20 amino acids. Germline CDR1 is KGHSH and CDR2 is LQKENI. CDR3 in amino acids: CASSPLRAGRRGSDTGELFF. DNA of the CDR3: TGTGCCAGCTCACCACTCCGCGCAGGGAGGAGGGGGTCGGACACCGGGGAGCTGTTTTTT.